This T cell receptor (beta chain) was sequenced for a study of CD8 T cells in Susac syndrome. TEMRA cells were FACS-enriched, with CD8+ and CD4+ T cells isolated negatively. Notes on the study in general: The study's TCR sequencing and HLA analysis covered a relatively small number of individuals, and the study acknowledged this.

The V and J ends lost 5 bases and 4 bases respectively, with 17 bases between them. CDR1 is MNHNS and CDR2 is SASEGT in the germline V gene. The CDR3 sequence is 15 residues long. This clonotype was recorded a few times. Its antigen is undetermined. RNA, at roughly 0.5 to 1 ug, was reverse transcribed with random hexamers. TCR beta CDR3 was amplified by immunoSEQ covering 54 Vbeta and 13 Jbeta. MiXCR, run by TCRdb on the immunoSEQ multiplex PCR reads, gives a single entry per CDR3 protein. The table lists 150,000 to 200,000 distinct CDR3 sequences, around 94% of them singletons. The specimen sequenced was CD4+ T cells from PBMCs. The sequence was collected from a human donor in good health. This chain uses TRBV6-1 with TRBJ1-1; TRBD1 is a possible D gene (5 bases). The CDR3 nucleotides are TGTGCCAGCAGTCGAAGCTCTCCAGGGACCACTGAAGCTTTCTTT. This encodes CASSRSSPGTTEAFF.